A single sample gave rise to the 18 T cell receptor beta chains below, sequenced in a study of blood T cell repertoires in COVID-19. Some clones are missing from TCRdb's copy, which holds only in-frame ones; the method was immunoSEQ multiplex PCR. Counted here are 100,000 to 150,000 clones, 81% occurring once; the ten biggest clones make up about a sixth. Sequenced sample: peripheral blood. The receptors here all came from a man younger than 40 with COVID-19, enrolled during active disease.

V gene TRBV10-3 combines with J gene TRBJ1-6; no reliable D call. The CDR3 is made up of 15 amino acids. V lost 3 bases and J lost 7, with 13 bases in between. Germline values: CDR1 ENHRY, CDR2 SYGVKD. CDR3 residues: CAISEVIASNSPLHF. DNA for the CDR3: TGTGCCATCAGTGAAGTGATAGCATCAAATTCACCCCTCCACTTT.

This clone was seen only once. This chain uses TRBV14 with TRBJ2-1; D unclear. Germline V gene data show CDR1 as SGHDN and CDR2 as FVKESK. V lost 4 bases to trimming and J lost 5 bases, with 12 bases between them. The CDR3 extends over 14 amino acids. The CDR3 reads CASSPASGHNEQFF. In DNA form, the CDR3 reads TGTGCCAGCAGCCCCGCGTCTGGGCACAATGAGCAGTTCTTC.

The V call is TRBV7-9, the J call TRBJ1-2; TRBD1 agrees at 7 bases. This CDR3 has 15 amino acids. The germline CDR1 and CDR2 sequences are SEHNR and FQNEAQ (reference sequence). Germline trimming cut 5 bases from V and 0 bases from J; bases unmatched to any gene: 6. DNA for the CDR3: TGTGCCAGCAGCCCATCCGGGACAGCTAACTATGGCTACACCTTC. This encodes CASSPSGTANYGYTF. Complete variable domain (other parts from reference TRBV7-9 and TRBJ1-2): DTGVSQNPRHKITKRGQNVTFRCDPISEHNRLYWYRQTLGQGPEFLTYFQNEAQLEKSRLLSDRFSAERPKGSFSTLEIQRTEQGDSAMYLCASSPSGTANYGYTFGSGTRLTVV.

The rearrangement joins TRBV7-9 to TRBJ1-1; a weak D match, TRBD1 (6 bases). This CDR3 comprises 14 residues. Between the trimmed V and J ends, which lost 5 bases and 1 base, there was a span of 11 bases. CDR1 SEHNR and CDR2 FQNEAQ come from the germline V gene (reference sequence). The DNA for the CDR3 is TGTGCCAGCAGCCTATCGACAGGGAACACTGAAGCTTTCTTT. This codes for CASSLSTGNTEAFF.

V is TRBV5-6 and J is TRBJ1-5; TRBD1 aligns across 10 bases. Unmatched junction bases numbered 15, after V lost 4 bases and J lost 2 bases. Germline V gene sequence: CDR1 SGHDT, CDR2 YYEEEE. The CDR3 totals 19 residues. CDR3 coding DNA: TGTGCCAGCAGCAGCACCGGGACAGGGGCATTCGTAGGCAATCAGCCCCAGCATTTT. Its protein product is CASSSTGTGAFVGNQPQHF.

The chain employs TRBV10-3 and TRBJ1-2; unclear D gene. Deletions cut 3 bases from V and 9 bases from J, with 11 bases between. This CDR3 spans 12 amino acids. Germline CDR1 is ENHRY and CDR2 is SYGVKD. The CDR3 here is CAISDGEASYTF. The CDR3 bases are TGTGCCATCAGTGACGGCGAAGCGAGCTACACCTTC.

The chain recombines TRBV20-1 with TRBJ2-1; TRBD2 matches 8 bases. CDR3 length: 12 amino acids. CDR1 DFQATT and CDR2 SNEGSKA come from the germline V gene (reference sequence). J gave up 9 bases and V 3 bases, and 4 bases lay outside the gene matches. CDR3 sequence reads: CSASRGGPEQFF. In DNA, the CDR3 is TGCAGTGCTAGTCGGGGGGGCCCTGAGCAGTTCTTC.

The chain uses TRBV5-1 and TRBJ2-1, with D perhaps matching TRBD2 (6 bases). The CDR3 contains 14 residues. Germline V gives CDR1 SGHRS, CDR2 YFSETQ. The V end lost 3 bases, the J end lost 6 bases, and 13 bases lay between the germline ends. CDR3 in amino acids: CASSSGTRGNEQFF. The CDR3 nucleotides read TGCGCCAGCAGCTCCGGAACGCGGGGCAATGAGCAGTTCTTC.

This chain joins TRBV4-1 and TRBJ2-4; tentatively, D is TRBD1 (6 bases). The CDR3 totals 17 residues. Germline-derived CDR1 and CDR2 are MGHRA and YSYEKL. V was cut by 4 bases and J by 1 base, with 17 bases left in between. The DNA for the CDR3 is TGCGCCAGCAGCCCACCATCAGGGGATGGTGCCAAAAACATTCAGTACTTC. Residues: CASSPPSGDGAKNIQYF.

This chain uses TRBV5-1 with TRBJ2-7, with 9 bases aligning to TRBD1. The V and J ends lost 1 base and 5 bases, in that order; junction bases with no gene match: 4. Per germline, CDR1 SGHRS and CDR2 YFSETQ. The CDR3 is 14 residues long. The CDR3, as DNA: TGCGCCAGCAGCTTGCTGGGACAGGGCCACGAGCAGTACTTC. Amino acids: CASSLLGQGHEQYF. Full variable domain (remainder filled in from reference TRBV5-1 and TRBJ2-7): KAGVTQTPRYLIKTRGQQVTLSCSPISGHRSVSWYQQTPGQGLQFLFEYFSETQRNKGNFPGRFSGRQFSNSRSEMNVSTLELGDSALYLCASSLLGQGHEQYFGPGTRLTVT.

The V gene is TRBV18, the J gene TRBJ1-1; the D is unclear. The V end lost 1 base, the J end lost 2 bases, and 11 bases lay between the germline ends. Germline lookup yields CDR1 KGHSH and CDR2 LQKENI. The CDR3 extends over 15 amino acids. The DNA of the CDR3 is TGTGCCAGCTCACCACAAGAGAGTCCTAACACTGAAGCTTTCTTT. Amino acids: CASSPQESPNTEAFF.

This chain links TRBV11-3 with TRBJ1-1, with unresolved D. V was cut by 3 bases and J by 2 bases, with 7 bases left in between. The germline V gene has CDR1 SGHNT and CDR2 YENEEA. The CDR3 spans 13 residues. The CDR3, as DNA: TGTGCCAGCAGCTTGGGAGTAAACACTGAAGCTTTCTTT. This sequence encodes CASSLGVNTEAFF.

This clone was seen only once. The chain links TRBV10-1 to TRBJ1-6; 9 nucleotides align to TRBD1. Germline V CDR1 and CDR2: WNHNN, SYGVQD (reference sequence). The CDR3 loop spans 14 amino acids. V lost 6 bases to trimming and J lost 9 bases; unmatched junction nucleotides: 6. CDR3 in DNA: TGCGCCAGCAGGGCCGGACAGGGGTCTTCACCCCTCCACTTT. It yields the protein CASRAGQGSSPLHF.

The rearrangement uses TRBV5-5 and TRBJ1-1, with D maybe TRBD1 (5 bases). The V end lost 6 bases, the J end lost 1 base, and 13 bases lay between the germline ends. From germline, CDR1 is SGHKS and CDR2 YYEKEE (reference sequence). The CDR3 is 14 amino acids. The chain's CDR3 is CASILTVGNTEAFF. CDR3 bases: TGTGCCAGCATCCTGACAGTTGGGAACACTGAAGCTTTCTTT.

The chain joins TRBV27 to TRBJ2-3; 12 bases match TRBD2. The V and J ends lost 6 bases and 4 bases, in that order; junction bases with no gene match: 8. Germline CDR1 and CDR2: MNHEY and SMNVEV (reference sequence). The CDR3 contains 16 residues. CDR3 protein: CASRPTLAGGADTQYF. CDR3 in DNA: TGTGCCAGCAGGCCAACCCTAGCGGGGGGGGCAGATACGCAGTATTTT.

The V call is TRBV30, the J call TRBJ2-7; the match to TRBD1 covers 9 bases. Per the germline V gene, CDR1 is GTSNPN and CDR2 is SVGIG (reference sequence). CDR3 length equals 13 residues. J was trimmed by 10 bases and V by 1 base; bases with no gene match: 8. CDR3 region: CAWSAGQGRFQYF. CDR3 bases: TGTGCCTGGAGTGCCGGACAGGGGAGGTTTCAGTACTTC. Full variable domain (outside the CDR3, taken from reference TRBV30 and TRBJ2-7): SQTIHQWPATLVQPVGSPLSLECTVEGTSNPNLYWYRQAAGRGLQLLFYSVGIGQISSEVPQNLSASRPQDRQFILSSKKLLLSDSGFYLCAWSAGQGRFQYFGPGTRLTVT.

The chain links TRBV5-1 to TRBJ2-1; 9 bases line up with TRBD1. The germline V gene encodes CDR1 SGHRS and CDR2 YFSETQ. With 3 bases clipped from V and 9 bases from J, the junction kept 7 bases outside the gene matches. The CDR3 consists of 14 residues. In DNA, the CDR3 is TGCGCCAGCAGCTCAGGACAGGGGACCACTGAGCAGTTCTTC. As protein: CASSSGQGTTEQFF.

This chain connects TRBV6-2 or TRBV6-3 to TRBJ2-4, with D possibly matching TRBD1 (6 bases). The germline CDR1 and CDR2 sequences are MNHEY and SVGEGT. The CDR3 runs 16 residues. V was cut by 4 bases and J by 1 base, with 14 bases left in between. DNA for the CDR3: TGTGCCAGCAGTTTAGTCAGGGGAAACGCCAAAAACATTCAGTACTTC. Encoded protein: CASSLVRGNAKNIQYF.